The 25 T cell receptor beta chains presented below share a single source sample, sequenced in a study of cytomegalovirus exposure and HLA in healthy donors. TCRdb's table, derived via immunoSEQ multiplex PCR, lists solely in-frame clones and lacks some. The sample comprises about 240,000 clones, 70% to 90% of which are singletons, and around 1.2% rests with the top ten. Material for sequencing was PBMCs. Receptors were obtained from a young woman in good health and CMV-seropositive.

This sequence joins TRBV29-1 and TRBJ2-5; 9 bases are shared with TRBD1. The CDR3 consists of 15 residues. After removal of 2 bases from V and 6 bases from J, the junction contained 10 bases not matched to a gene. CDR1 SQVTM and CDR2 ANQGSEA come from the germline V gene. The CDR3 sequence: CSVEIGTGFLQTQYF. CDR3 nucleotide sequence: TGCAGCGTTGAAATAGGGACAGGGTTTCTCCAGACCCAGTACTTC.

The V and J genes are TRBV4-1 and TRBJ2-3; D possibly corresponds to TRBD1 (6 bases). The V gene lost 2 bases and the J gene lost 2 bases, with 11 bases spanning the gap. Germline CDR1 MGHRA, CDR2 YSYEKL. The CDR3 is 15 residues long. CDR3 region: CASSQSRGPTDTQYF. DNA of the CDR3: TGCGCCAGCAGCCAAAGCAGGGGCCCCACAGATACGCAGTATTTT.

The chain recombines TRBV15 with TRBJ2-7; 7 bases agree with TRBD1. The germline gives CDR1 LNHNV, CDR2 YYDKDF (reference sequence). Trimming removed 5 bases from V and 9 bases from J; junction bases left unmatched: 4. The CDR3 has 11 residues. CDR3 nucleotide sequence: TGTGCCACCAGCGACAGGGTGGGGCAGTACTTC. It yields the protein CATSDRVGQYF.

Ten or more counts support this clone. V and J are TRBV9 and TRBJ2-2, with D possibly TRBD2 on 6 matching bases. V lost 0 bases and J lost 5, with 11 bases in between. The CDR3 runs to 15 residues. CDR1 is SGDLS, CDR2 YYNGEE, per germline. CDR3 region: CASSVGGLTTGELFF. Here the CDR3 DNA reads TGTGCCAGCAGCGTAGGGGGACTTACAACCGGGGAGCTGTTTTTT.

The rearrangement joins TRBV7-7 to TRBJ1-3, with 7 bases lining up with TRBD1. The CDR3 is 15 residues long. The junction had 6 bases not matched to a gene; V was cut back by 3 bases and J by 4 bases. The V gene's germline CDR1 is SSHAT and CDR2 FNYEAQ (reference sequence). CDR3 loop: CASSLGPGQGNTIYF. The CDR3 region has the DNA TGTGCCAGCAGCTTGGGACCGGGACAGGGAAACACCATATATTTT.

This chain links TRBV6-1 with TRBJ2-1; 7 positions agree with TRBD1. Looked up from germline, CDR1 is MNHNS and CDR2 is SASEGT. V was pared by 5 bases and J by 8 bases, with 6 bases of the junction left unmatched. The CDR3 contains 13 residues. The CDR3 DNA reads TGTGCCAGCAGTAGAAAGACAGGGTATGAGCAGTTCTTC. Translated, it gives CASSRKTGYEQFF.

The rearrangement links TRBV7-9 to TRBJ2-1; 7 bases map to TRBD2. CDR3 size: 12 residues. Germline assignment: CDR1 SEHNR and CDR2 FQNEAQ (reference sequence). V dropped 4 bases and J dropped 8; count of bases not matched to a gene: 2. CDR3 sequence reads: CASSSRGDEQFF. Written as DNA, the CDR3 is TGTGCCAGCAGCTCCCGGGGGGATGAGCAGTTCTTC.

The table lists this clone with a few counts. For the CDR3, the DNA is TGTGCCAGCTCATCGGGACAGAGCTATGGCTACACCTTC. It codes for CASSSGQSYGYTF. This chain links TRBV18 with TRBJ1-2, with 7 bases lining up with TRBD1. V shed 5 bases, J shed 4 bases, and the junction held 4 bases outside the gene matches. The CDR3 sequence is 13 residues long. Germline values: CDR1 KGHSH, CDR2 LQKENI.

This chain joins TRBV5-6 and TRBJ2-1; the D gene is possibly TRBD2 (6 bases). Germline V CDR1 and CDR2: SGHDT, YYEEEE. V was shortened by 2 bases and J by 4 bases, with 13 bases between the two germline ends. This CDR3 has 15 residues. The CDR3 spells CASSFQGEVYNEQFF. For the CDR3, the DNA is TGTGCCAGCAGCTTTCAAGGGGAGGTTTACAATGAGCAGTTCTTC.

The rearrangement links TRBV7-6 to TRBJ2-3; a weak D match, TRBD2 (7 bases). This CDR3 spans 14 amino acids. Germline V gene sequence: CDR1 SGHVS, CDR2 FNYEAQ. The V end was cut by 3 bases, the J end by 4 bases, with 11 bases between. In DNA form, the CDR3 reads TGTGCCAGCAGCTTGGGGGGGGGCGCAGATACGCAGTATTTT. Its translation is CASSLGGGADTQYF.

This chain uses TRBV4-2 with TRBJ2-1; D might be TRBD1 (6 bases). The V gene's germline CDR1 is LGHNA and CDR2 YNFKEQ. CDR3 size: 15 residues. Between the trimmed V and J ends, which lost 5 bases and 6 bases, there was a span of 17 bases. The CDR3 loop is CASSDRGGRGNEQFF. CDR3 sequence (DNA): TGTGCCAGCAGCGACAGAGGGGGACGGGGCAATGAGCAGTTCTTC.

This clone showed up just a few times. The V call is TRBV6-5, the J call TRBJ1-5; D is uncertain. Trimming took 6 bases from V and 0 from J, leaving 9 bases between them. The CDR3 is 14 residues long. The germline gives CDR1 MNHEY, CDR2 SVGAGI. The CDR3 nucleotides read TGTGCCAGCAGGGCCAGTTATAGCAATCAGCCCCAGCATTTT. This encodes CASRASYSNQPQHF.

This chain uses TRBV18 with TRBJ2-3; the match to TRBD1 covers 7 bases. CDR3 size: 16 residues. V trimming: 4 bases; J trimming: 2 bases; junction bases outside the gene matches: 9. Per the germline V gene, CDR1 is KGHSH and CDR2 is LQKENI. The CDR3 bases are TGTGCCAGCTCACTCCGGGACAGTAGGATCACAGATACGCAGTATTTT. Translating gives CASSLRDSRITDTQYF.

The CDR3 region has the DNA TGTGCCAGCAGTTCCACGACAGCCTTTTTTAATTACAATGAGCAGTTCTTC. As protein: CASSSTTAFFNYNEQFF. V is TRBV27 and J is TRBJ2-1; tentatively, D is TRBD1 (5 bases). V lost 4 bases to trimming and J lost 4 bases, with 20 bases between them. Germline-derived CDR1 and CDR2 are MNHEY and SMNVEV (reference sequence). The CDR3 contains 17 residues.

J is TRBJ1-1 and V is TRBV27; D ambiguous. The CDR3 extends over 14 amino acids. V was cut by 3 bases and J by 0 bases, with 8 bases left in between. Germline CDR1 reads MNHEY; CDR2 reads SMNVEV (reference sequence). This chain's CDR3 is CASSFHGMNTEAFF. The CDR3 bases are TGTGCCAGCAGTTTCCACGGGATGAACACTGAAGCTTTCTTT.

The rearrangement uses TRBV27 and TRBJ2-3; weak D call: TRBD1 (6 bases). The germline V gene has CDR1 MNHEY and CDR2 SMNVEV (reference sequence). The V end lost 6 bases, the J end lost 0 bases, and 13 bases lay between the germline ends. This CDR3 is 15 amino acids long. The CDR3 region has the DNA TGTGCCAGCAGCACAAGACAGGCCAGCACAGATACGCAGTATTTT. Amino acid sequence: CASSTRQASTDTQYF.

This clone was observed once. The chain recombines TRBV5-1 with TRBJ1-1, with D perhaps matching TRBD1 (5 bases). V was cut by 1 base and J by 5 bases, with 27 bases left in between. Germline V gives CDR1 SGHRS, CDR2 YFSETQ. The CDR3 is 19 amino acids. The CDR3 protein is CASSLRVRNLGGTGTEAFF. The CDR3 nucleotides read TGCGCCAGCAGCTTGAGGGTTAGGAATTTGGGGGGGACGGGAACTGAAGCTTTCTTT.

This rearrangement joins TRBV11-2 to TRBJ2-1; 7 bases agree with TRBD1. Trimming removed 5 bases from V and 9 bases from J; junction bases left unmatched: 10. CDR1 is SGHAT and CDR2 is FQNNGV in the germline V gene. The CDR3 is 14 residues long. The CDR3 nucleotides read TGTGCCAGCAGCCCGGCACAGGGGTTTGGTGAGCAGTTCTTC. Protein sequence: CASSPAQGFGEQFF. The full variable domain, its missing parts supplied by reference TRBV11-2 and TRBJ2-1, is EAGVAQSPRYKIIEKRQSVAFWCNPISGHATLYWYQQILGQGPKLLIQFQNNGVVDDSQLPKDRFSAERLKGVDSTLKIQPAKLEDSAVYLCASSPAQGFGEQFFGPGTRLTVL.

The chain links TRBV27 to TRBJ2-7; the match to TRBD1 covers 8 bases. This CDR3 has 13 amino acids. Per the germline V gene, CDR1 is MNHEY and CDR2 is SMNVEV (reference sequence). Losses at the gene ends were 9 bases for V and 2 bases for J; bases not matched to a gene: 6. The CDR3 protein is CASRTGSTYEQYF. The DNA of the CDR3 is TGTGCCAGTCGGACAGGGAGCACCTACGAGCAGTACTTC.

The chain employs TRBV15 and TRBJ2-2, with 7 bases aligning to TRBD1. CDR1 is LNHNV, CDR2 YYDKDF, per germline (reference sequence). V trimming: 2 bases; J trimming: 1 base; junction bases outside the gene matches: 7. The CDR3 is 17 amino acids. CDR3 amino acids: CATSRPDRARNTGELFF. The CDR3 DNA is TGTGCCACCAGCAGACCAGACAGGGCGAGGAACACCGGGGAGCTGTTTTTT.

The V and J genes are TRBV5-1 and TRBJ2-5, with 7 bases matching TRBD1. V lost 4 bases to trimming and J lost 2 bases; unmatched junction nucleotides: 11. The CDR3 length is 16 residues. Germline V gene lookup returns CDR1 SGHRS and CDR2 YFSETQ. The CDR3 DNA follows: TGCGCCAGCAGCATCTCCTCCGGGACAGTTCAAGAGACCCAGTACTTC. This sequence encodes CASSISSGTVQETQYF. The whole variable domain, filled in from reference TRBV5-1 and TRBJ2-5, reads KAGVTQTPRYLIKTRGQQVTLSCSPISGHRSVSWYQQTPGQGLQFLFEYFSETQRNKGNFPGRFSGRQFSNSRSEMNVSTLELGDSALYLCASSISSGTVQETQYFGPGTRLLVL.

The chain employs TRBV15 and TRBJ2-3, with a tentative D call TRBD2 (6 bases). Germline V gives CDR1 LNHNV, CDR2 YYDKDF (reference sequence). The length of the CDR3 is 14 residues. V lost 5 bases and J lost 5, with 14 bases in between. CDR3 in amino acids: CATSLDGREDTQYF. The CDR3 DNA follows: TGTGCCACCAGCCTTGACGGGAGAGAAGATACGCAGTATTTT.

This chain joins TRBV30 and TRBJ1-5; 7 bases are a match to TRBD1. CDR1 is GTSNPN and CDR2 is SVGIG in the germline V gene (reference sequence). J was trimmed by 3 bases and V by 3 bases; bases with no gene match: 2. This CDR3 contains 13 residues. The CDR3 DNA follows: TGTGCCTGGAGGGGACAGTACAATCAGCCCCAGCATTTT. Translating gives CAWRGQYNQPQHF.

V is TRBV4-1 and J is TRBJ2-7, with 10 nucleotides matching TRBD1. The germline gives CDR1 MGHRA, CDR2 YSYEKL. The CDR3 length is 15 residues. Trimming removed 3 bases from V and 4 bases from J; junction bases left unmatched: 6. The DNA for the CDR3 is TGCGCCAGCAGCCACACCGGGACAGGGGTGTACGAGCAGTACTTC. Amino acid sequence: CASSHTGTGVYEQYF.

The chain is built from TRBV7-9 and TRBJ2-2; 8 bases align to TRBD1. Trimming cost V 1 base and J 2 bases; bases outside gene matches: 6. The CDR3 is 17 amino acids. Germline-derived CDR1 and CDR2 are SEHNR and FQNEAQ (reference sequence). The CDR3 DNA is TGTGCCAGCAGCTTAGAGTGGACAGGGCTAAACACCGGGGAGCTGTTTTTT. Protein product: CASSLEWTGLNTGELFF. The complete variable domain, with remaining parts taken from reference TRBV7-9 and TRBJ2-2, reads DTGVSQNPRHKITKRGQNVTFRCDPISEHNRLYWYRQTLGQGPEFLTYFQNEAQLEKSRLLSDRFSAERPKGSFSTLEIQRTEQGDSAMYLCASSLEWTGLNTGELFFGEGSRLTVL.